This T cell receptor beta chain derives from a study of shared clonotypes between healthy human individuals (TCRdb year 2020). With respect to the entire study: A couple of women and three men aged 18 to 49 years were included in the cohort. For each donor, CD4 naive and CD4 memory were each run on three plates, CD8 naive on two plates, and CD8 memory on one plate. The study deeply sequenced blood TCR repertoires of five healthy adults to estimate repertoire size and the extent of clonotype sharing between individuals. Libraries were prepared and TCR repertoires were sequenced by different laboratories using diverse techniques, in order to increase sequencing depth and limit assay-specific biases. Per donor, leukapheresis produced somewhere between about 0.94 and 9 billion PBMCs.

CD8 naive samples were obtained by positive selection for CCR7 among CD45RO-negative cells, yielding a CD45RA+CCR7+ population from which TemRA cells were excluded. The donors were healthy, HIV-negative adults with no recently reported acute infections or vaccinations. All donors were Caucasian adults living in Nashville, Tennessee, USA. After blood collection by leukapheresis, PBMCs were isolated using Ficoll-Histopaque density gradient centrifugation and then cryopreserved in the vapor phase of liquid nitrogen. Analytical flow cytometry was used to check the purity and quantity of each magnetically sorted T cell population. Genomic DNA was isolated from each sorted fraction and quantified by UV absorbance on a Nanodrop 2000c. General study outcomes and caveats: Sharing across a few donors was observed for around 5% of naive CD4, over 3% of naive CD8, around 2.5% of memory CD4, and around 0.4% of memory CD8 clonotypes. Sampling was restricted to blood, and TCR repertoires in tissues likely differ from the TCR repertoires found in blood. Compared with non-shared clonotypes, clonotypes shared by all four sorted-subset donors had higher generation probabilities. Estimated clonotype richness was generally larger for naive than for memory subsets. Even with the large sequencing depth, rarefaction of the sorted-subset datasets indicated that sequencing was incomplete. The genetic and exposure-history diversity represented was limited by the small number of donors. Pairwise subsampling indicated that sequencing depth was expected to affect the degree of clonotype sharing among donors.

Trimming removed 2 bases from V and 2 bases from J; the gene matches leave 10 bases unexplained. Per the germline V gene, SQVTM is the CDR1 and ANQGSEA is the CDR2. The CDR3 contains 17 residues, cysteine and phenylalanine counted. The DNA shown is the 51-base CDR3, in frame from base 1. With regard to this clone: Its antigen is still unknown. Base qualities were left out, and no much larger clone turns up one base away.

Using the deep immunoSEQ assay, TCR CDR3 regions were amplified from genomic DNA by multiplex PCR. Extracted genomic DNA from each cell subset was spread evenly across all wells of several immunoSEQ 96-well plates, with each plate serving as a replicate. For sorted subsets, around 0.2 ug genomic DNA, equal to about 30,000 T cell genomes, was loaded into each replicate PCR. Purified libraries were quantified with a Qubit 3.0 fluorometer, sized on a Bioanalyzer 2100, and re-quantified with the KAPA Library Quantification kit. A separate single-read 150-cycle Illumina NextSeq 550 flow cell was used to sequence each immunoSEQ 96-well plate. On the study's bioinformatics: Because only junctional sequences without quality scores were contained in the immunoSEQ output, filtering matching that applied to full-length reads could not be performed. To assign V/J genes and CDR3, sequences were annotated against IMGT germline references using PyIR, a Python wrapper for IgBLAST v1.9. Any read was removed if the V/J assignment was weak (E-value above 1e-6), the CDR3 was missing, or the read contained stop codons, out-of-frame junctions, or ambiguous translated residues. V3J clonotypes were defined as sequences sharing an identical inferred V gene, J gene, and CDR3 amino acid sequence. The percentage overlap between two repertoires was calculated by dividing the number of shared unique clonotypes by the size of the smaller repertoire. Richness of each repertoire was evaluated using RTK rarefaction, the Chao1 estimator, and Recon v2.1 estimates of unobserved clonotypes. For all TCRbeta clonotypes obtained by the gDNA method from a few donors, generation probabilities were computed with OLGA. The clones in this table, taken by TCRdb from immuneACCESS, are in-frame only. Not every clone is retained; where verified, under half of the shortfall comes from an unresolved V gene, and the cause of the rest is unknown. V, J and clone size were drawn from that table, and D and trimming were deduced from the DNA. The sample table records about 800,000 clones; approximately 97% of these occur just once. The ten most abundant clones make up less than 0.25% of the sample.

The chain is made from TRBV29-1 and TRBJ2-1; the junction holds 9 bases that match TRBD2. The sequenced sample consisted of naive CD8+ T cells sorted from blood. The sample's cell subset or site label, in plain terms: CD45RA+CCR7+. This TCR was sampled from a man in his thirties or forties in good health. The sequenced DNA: TGCAGCGTTGAATCCCTAGCGACTAGCGGCCCCTACAATGAGCAGTTCTTC. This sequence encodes CSVESLATSGPYNEQFF.